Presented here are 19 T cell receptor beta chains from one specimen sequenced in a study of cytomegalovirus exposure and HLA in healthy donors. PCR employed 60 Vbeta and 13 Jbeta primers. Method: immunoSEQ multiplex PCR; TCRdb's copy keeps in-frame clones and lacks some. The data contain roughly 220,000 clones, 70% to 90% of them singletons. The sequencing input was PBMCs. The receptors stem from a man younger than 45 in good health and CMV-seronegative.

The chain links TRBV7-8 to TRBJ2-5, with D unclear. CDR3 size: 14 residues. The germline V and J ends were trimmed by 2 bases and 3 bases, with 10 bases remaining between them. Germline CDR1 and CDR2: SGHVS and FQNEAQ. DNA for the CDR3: TGTGCCAGCAGCTTACGTACTATCGAAGAGACCCAGTACTTC. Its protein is CASSLRTIEETQYF.

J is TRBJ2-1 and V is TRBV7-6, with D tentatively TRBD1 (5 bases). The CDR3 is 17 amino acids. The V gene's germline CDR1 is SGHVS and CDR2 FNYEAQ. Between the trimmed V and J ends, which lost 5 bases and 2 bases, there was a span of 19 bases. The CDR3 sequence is CASSPEGGAATYNEQFF. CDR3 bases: TGTGCCAGCAGCCCCGAAGGTGGGGCCGCAACCTACAATGAGCAGTTCTTC.

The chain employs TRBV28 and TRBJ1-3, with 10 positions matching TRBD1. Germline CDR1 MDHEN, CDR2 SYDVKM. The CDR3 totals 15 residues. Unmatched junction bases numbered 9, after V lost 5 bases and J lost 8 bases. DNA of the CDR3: TGTGCCAGCAGTCCGGGACAGGGGAACGGGGACACCATATATTTT. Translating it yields CASSPGQGNGDTIYF.

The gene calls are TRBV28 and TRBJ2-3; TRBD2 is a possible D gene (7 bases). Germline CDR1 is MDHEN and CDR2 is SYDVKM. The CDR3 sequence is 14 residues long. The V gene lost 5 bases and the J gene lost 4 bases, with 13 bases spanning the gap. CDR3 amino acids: CASSGGGLSDTQYF. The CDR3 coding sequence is TGTGCCAGCAGTGGGGGGGGCTTATCAGATACGCAGTATTTT.

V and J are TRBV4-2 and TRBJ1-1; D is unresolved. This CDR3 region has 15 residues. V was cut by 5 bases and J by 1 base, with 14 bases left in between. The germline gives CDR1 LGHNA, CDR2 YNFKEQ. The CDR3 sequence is CASSAWLAKNTEAFF. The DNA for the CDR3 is TGTGCCAGCAGCGCTTGGCTGGCCAAGAACACTGAAGCTTTCTTT.

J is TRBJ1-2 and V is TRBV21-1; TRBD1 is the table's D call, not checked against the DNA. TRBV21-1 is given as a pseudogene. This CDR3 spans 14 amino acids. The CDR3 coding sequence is TGTGCCAGCAGCGATAGAGGGGGTAACTATGGCTACACCTTC. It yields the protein CASSDRGGNYGYTF.

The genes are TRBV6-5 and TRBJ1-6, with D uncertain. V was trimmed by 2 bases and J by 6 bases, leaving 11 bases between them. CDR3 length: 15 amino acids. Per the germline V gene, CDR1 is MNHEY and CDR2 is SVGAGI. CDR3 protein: CASSYEAMGNSPLHF. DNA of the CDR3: TGTGCCAGCAGTTACGAGGCCATGGGTAATTCACCCCTCCACTTT.

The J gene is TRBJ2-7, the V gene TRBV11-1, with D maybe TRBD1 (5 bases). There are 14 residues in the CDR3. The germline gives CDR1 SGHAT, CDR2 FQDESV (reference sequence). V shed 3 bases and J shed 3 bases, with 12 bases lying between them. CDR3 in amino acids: CASSLGQGFYEQYF. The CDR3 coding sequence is TGTGCCAGCAGCTTGGGGCAGGGATTCTACGAGCAGTACTTC.

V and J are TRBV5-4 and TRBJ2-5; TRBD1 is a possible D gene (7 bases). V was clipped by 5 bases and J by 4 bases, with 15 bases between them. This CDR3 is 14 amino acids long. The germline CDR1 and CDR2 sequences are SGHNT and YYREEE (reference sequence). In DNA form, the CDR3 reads TGTGCCAGCAGGGGGGGACAGCTCCCAGAGACCCAGTACTTC. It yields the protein CASRGGQLPETQYF. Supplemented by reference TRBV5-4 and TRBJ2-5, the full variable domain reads ETGVTQSPTHLIKTRGQQVTLRCSSQSGHNTVSWYQQALGQGPQFIFQYYREEENGRGNFPPRFSGLQFPNYSSELNVNALELDDSALYLCASRGGQLPETQYFGPGTRLLVL.

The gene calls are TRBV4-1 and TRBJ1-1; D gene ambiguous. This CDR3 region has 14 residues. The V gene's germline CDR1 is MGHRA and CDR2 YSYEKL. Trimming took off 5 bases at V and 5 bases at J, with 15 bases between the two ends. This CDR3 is CASSYDGSRTEAFF. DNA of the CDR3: TGCGCCAGCAGCTACGACGGGAGTAGGACTGAAGCTTTCTTT.

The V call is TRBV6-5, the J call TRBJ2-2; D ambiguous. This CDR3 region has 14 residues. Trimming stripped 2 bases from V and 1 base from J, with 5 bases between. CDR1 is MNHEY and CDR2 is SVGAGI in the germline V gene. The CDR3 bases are TGTGCCAGCAGTTACGAGTTGAACACCGGGGAGCTGTTTTTT. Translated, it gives CASSYELNTGELFF.

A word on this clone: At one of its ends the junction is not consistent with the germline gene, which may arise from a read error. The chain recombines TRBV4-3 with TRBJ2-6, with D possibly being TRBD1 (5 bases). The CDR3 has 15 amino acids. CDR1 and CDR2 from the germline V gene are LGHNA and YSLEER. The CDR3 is CASSQDSSGASVLTF. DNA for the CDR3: TGCGCCAGCAGCCAAGACAGCTCTGGGGCCAGCGTCCTGACTTTC.

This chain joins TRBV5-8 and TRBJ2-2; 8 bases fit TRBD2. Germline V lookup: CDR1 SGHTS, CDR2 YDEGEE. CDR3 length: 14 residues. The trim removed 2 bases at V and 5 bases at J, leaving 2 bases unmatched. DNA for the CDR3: TGTGCCAGCAGCTTCGGGGGGGAAACCGGGGAGCTGTTTTTT. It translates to CASSFGGETGELFF.

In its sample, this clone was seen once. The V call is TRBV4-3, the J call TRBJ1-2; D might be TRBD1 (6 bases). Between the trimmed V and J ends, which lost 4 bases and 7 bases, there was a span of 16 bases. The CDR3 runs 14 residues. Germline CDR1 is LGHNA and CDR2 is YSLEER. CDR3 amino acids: CASSRSGGQTGYTF. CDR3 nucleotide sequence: TGCGCCAGCAGCCGAAGCGGAGGACAGACTGGCTACACCTTC.

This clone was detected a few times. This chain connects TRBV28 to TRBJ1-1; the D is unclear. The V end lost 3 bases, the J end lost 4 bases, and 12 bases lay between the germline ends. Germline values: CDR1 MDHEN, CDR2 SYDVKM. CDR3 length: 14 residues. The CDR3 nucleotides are TGTGCCAGCAGTTTTCGTCTTACTAGCACTGAAGCTTTCTTT. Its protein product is CASSFRLTSTEAFF.

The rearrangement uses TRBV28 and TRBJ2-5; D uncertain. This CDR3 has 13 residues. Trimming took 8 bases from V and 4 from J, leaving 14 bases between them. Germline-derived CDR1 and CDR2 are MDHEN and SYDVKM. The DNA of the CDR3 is TGTGCCAGCCATGCTGGGCTCCTAGAGACCCAGTACTTC. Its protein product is CASHAGLLETQYF.

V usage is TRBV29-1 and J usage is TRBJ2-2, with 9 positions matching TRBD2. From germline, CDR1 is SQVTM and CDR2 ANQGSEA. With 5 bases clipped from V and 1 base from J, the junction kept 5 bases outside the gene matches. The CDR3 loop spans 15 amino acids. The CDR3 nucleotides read TGCAGCGTTCGAGGTAGCGGGGGGAACACCGGGGAGCTGTTTTTT. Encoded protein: CSVRGSGGNTGELFF.

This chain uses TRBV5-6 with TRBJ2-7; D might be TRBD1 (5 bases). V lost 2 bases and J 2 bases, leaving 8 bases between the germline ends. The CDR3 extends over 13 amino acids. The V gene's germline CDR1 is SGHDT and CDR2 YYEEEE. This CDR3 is CASSFSGPYEQYF. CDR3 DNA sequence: TGTGCCAGCAGCTTTTCAGGGCCCTACGAGCAGTACTTC.

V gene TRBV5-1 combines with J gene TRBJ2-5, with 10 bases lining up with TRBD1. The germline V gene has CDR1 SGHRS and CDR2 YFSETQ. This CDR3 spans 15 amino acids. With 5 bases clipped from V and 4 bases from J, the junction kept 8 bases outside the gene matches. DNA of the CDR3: TGCGCCAGCAGGCGACAGGGGGCAATTCGAGAGACCCAGTACTTC. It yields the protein CASRRQGAIRETQYF.